A single sample gave rise to the 8 T cell receptor beta chains below, sequenced in a study of graft-versus-host responses after intestinal transplantation. Intraepithelial plus lamina propria lymphocytes were released by processing graft tissue. Clones were read by immunoSEQ multiplex PCR, and TCRdb kept only the in-frame ones, dropping some. The table records approximately 9,600 clones, over 70% of them present only once. Sequencing used ileum tissue, obtained around 440 days after intestinal transplantation. These receptors came from a human patient who received an intestinal transplant, so some T cells may come from the graft donor.

V usage is TRBV9 and J usage is TRBJ2-2, with TRBD2 as a possible D gene (5 bases). Trimming stripped 6 bases from V and 3 bases from J, with 12 bases between. Germline CDR1 reads SGDLS; CDR2 reads YYNGEE. The CDR3 is 14 residues long. The CDR3 DNA follows: TGTGCCAGCACTAGCAGGTCCTACACCGGGGAGCTGTTTTTT. This codes for CASTSRSYTGELFF.

This clone was counted a few times. The rearrangement joins TRBV4-1 to TRBJ1-5, with D maybe TRBD1 (6 bases). The CDR3 totals 17 residues. V lost 3 bases, J lost 3 bases, and 18 bases lay in between. Per the germline V gene, CDR1 is MGHRA and CDR2 is YSYEKL. CDR3 sequence: CASSQEGGRTNNQPQHF. CDR3 coding DNA: TGCGCCAGCAGCCAGGAGGGGGGAAGGACAAACAATCAGCCCCAGCATTTT.

The V call is TRBV28, the J call TRBJ2-2; possible D gene TRBD1, 6 bases. This CDR3 is built from 15 residues. The germline V and J ends were trimmed by 3 bases and 3 bases, with 11 bases remaining between them. Per germline, CDR1 MDHEN and CDR2 SYDVKM. In nucleotides, the CDR3 is TGTGCCAGCAGTTTCGGGACATTTGACACCGGGGAGCTGTTTTTT. Amino acids: CASSFGTFDTGELFF. Filled out from reference TRBV28 and TRBJ2-2, the complete variable domain reads DVKVTQSSRYLVKRTGEKVFLECVQDMDHENMFWYRQDPGLGLRLIYFSYDVKMKEKGDIPEGYSVSREKKERFSLILESASTNQTSMYLCASSFGTFDTGELFFGEGSRLTVL.

This chain uses TRBV7-9 with TRBJ1-1; D is ambiguous. Trimming removed 5 bases from V and 6 bases from J, with 10 bases in between. The germline V gene encodes CDR1 SEHNR and CDR2 FQNEAQ (reference sequence). This CDR3 comprises 12 residues. The CDR3, as DNA: TGTGCCAGCAGCGAAGGTTCCTCTGAAGCTTTCTTT. Protein product: CASSEGSSEAFF.

This clone has a single count. This rearrangement joins TRBV30 to TRBJ2-6; D unresolved. CDR3 size: 15 residues. V was cut by 4 bases and J by 0 bases, with 10 bases left in between. Germline-derived CDR1 and CDR2 are GTSNPN and SVGIG (reference sequence). Here the CDR3 reads CAWMTNLSGANVLTF. The CDR3 DNA sequence: TGTGCCTGGATGACAAACCTCTCTGGGGCCAACGTCCTGACTTTC.

In nucleotides, the CDR3 is TGTGCCAGCAGCGCCACACCCGCGGTCGGCTACACCTTC. This gives the protein CASSATPAVGYTF. The V and J genes are TRBV6-5 and TRBJ1-2; D unclear. V shed 6 bases and J shed 8 bases, with 16 bases lying between them. The CDR3 is 13 amino acids. CDR1 and CDR2 (germline): MNHEY, SVGAGI.

The J gene is TRBJ1-2, the V gene TRBV12-5; D possibly corresponds to TRBD1 (5 bases). Trimming took 0 bases from V and 6 from J, leaving 5 bases between them. The CDR3 length is 12 residues. CDR1 is LGHNT, CDR2 FRNRAP, per germline. The CDR3 reads CASGLVGDGYTF. The CDR3 DNA follows: TGTGCTAGTGGTTTGGTAGGGGATGGCTACACCTTC.

Comment on this clone: Other DNA sequences from this sample encode an identical CDR3 as well. V is TRBV21-1 and J is TRBJ1-2. TRBV21-1 is a documented pseudogene. The CDR3 extends over 14 amino acids. The CDR3 DNA reads as TGTGCCAGCACCAAGGGGATTTCCCGCTATGGCTACACCTTC. This encodes CASTKGISRYGYTF.